Presented here are 9 T cell receptor beta chains from one specimen sequenced in a study of control samples from healthy donors and cancer patients. TCRdb's copy holds only in-frame clones and misses some; the assay was immunoSEQ multiplex PCR. The sample records some 150,000 clones, around 93% being singletons. Sample: blood. These receptors originate from a woman aged 55-70 years in good health.

The chain couples TRBV5-6 to TRBJ1-6; no definite D call. The germline V and J ends were trimmed by 0 bases and 6 bases, with 10 bases remaining between them. The V gene's germline CDR1 is SGHDT and CDR2 YYEEEE. CDR3 length: 15 residues. This CDR3 is CASSLGVVGNSPLHF. In DNA form, the CDR3 reads TGTGCCAGCAGCTTGGGGGTAGTTGGTAATTCACCCCTCCACTTT.

The gene calls are TRBV21-1 and TRBJ1-2. TRBV21-1 is marked as a pseudogene. This CDR3 spans 10 amino acids. CDR3 amino acids: CASSIYGYTF. The CDR3 DNA is TGTGCCAGCAGCATTTACGGCTACACCTTC.

The rearrangement links TRBV19 to TRBJ2-3; 8 bases align to TRBD2. The CDR3 length is 15 residues. Germline V gene sequence: CDR1 LNHDA, CDR2 SQIVND (reference sequence). J lost 4 bases, V lost 6 bases, and 9 bases had no gene match. The CDR3 sequence: CASSPGGARADTQYF. The DNA for the CDR3 is TGTGCCAGTAGCCCCGGGGGGGCCAGGGCAGATACGCAGTATTTT.

The chain employs TRBV3-1 (or the pseudogene TRBV3-2) and TRBJ2-3, with TRBD2 matching 13 bases. The V gene's germline CDR1 is LGHDT and CDR2 YNNKEL (reference sequence). The CDR3 extends over 18 amino acids. J was trimmed by 3 bases and V by 2 bases; bases with no gene match: 8. CDR3 bases: TGTGCCAGCAGCCAAACGCGGACTAGCGGGGGAAATACAGATACGCAGTATTTT. The encoded protein is CASSQTRTSGGNTDTQYF.

A single count supports this clone. This chain uses TRBV4-1 with TRBJ2-5; D tentatively fits TRBD1 or TRBD2 (6 bases each). The CDR3 consists of 16 residues. Germline CDR1 reads MGHRA; CDR2 reads YSYEKL. V was trimmed by 2 bases and J by 2 bases, leaving 15 bases between them. The CDR3 nucleotides read TGCGCCAGCAGCCAAAGGGGGGTGTCATTTCAAGAGACCCAGTACTTC. It yields the protein CASSQRGVSFQETQYF.

This chain connects TRBV5-4 to TRBJ2-2; 10 nucleotides match TRBD2. The CDR3 covers 15 residues. Per the germline V gene, CDR1 is SGHNT and CDR2 is YYREEE (reference sequence). V gave up 1 base and J gave up 6 bases; unmatched junction bases: 3. The CDR3 sequence is CASSLQRGGPGELFF. DNA for the CDR3: TGTGCCAGCAGCTTGCAGCGGGGGGGCCCCGGGGAGCTGTTTTTT.

The chain carries TRBV6-5 and TRBJ1-5, with no clear D. The V end was cut by 0 bases, the J end by 0 bases, with 6 bases between. The germline gives CDR1 MNHEY, CDR2 SVGAGI. The CDR3 length is 15 residues. Written as DNA, the CDR3 is TGTGCCAGCAGTTACTCTCGCAGTAGCAATCAGCCCCAGCATTTT. This translates into CASSYSRSSNQPQHF.

The chain carries TRBV14 and TRBJ1-1; 7 positions match TRBD1. The CDR3 runs 12 residues. The germline CDR1 and CDR2 sequences are SGHDN and FVKESK. Trimming removed 3 bases from V and 11 bases from J; junction bases left unmatched: 6. CDR3 residues: CASSQGTASAFF. The CDR3, as DNA: TGTGCCAGCAGCCAGGGGACAGCTTCGGCTTTCTTT. The entire variable domain, with the rest obtained from reference TRBV14 and TRBJ1-1, is as follows: EAGVTQFPSHSVIEKGQTVTLRCDPISGHDNLYWYRRVMGKEIKFLLHFVKESKQDESGMPNNRFLAERTGGTYSTLKVQPAELEDSGVYFCASSQGTASAFFGQGTRLTVV.

This chain links TRBV9 with TRBJ1-4; the match to TRBD1 covers 9 bases. J lost 5 bases, V lost 4 bases, and 12 bases had no gene match. The CDR3 is made up of 17 amino acids. CDR1 is SGDLS and CDR2 is YYNGEE in the germline V gene. The CDR3 region is CASSFTPGQGLNEKLFF. The CDR3 DNA reads TGTGCCAGCAGCTTCACCCCGGGACAGGGCCTCAATGAAAAACTGTTTTTT.